This TCR beta chain is from a study of patients and donors after allogeneic stem cell transplantation (dated by TCRdb to 2018 to 2021). The method was RT-PCR. The instrument given in TCRdb is NextSeq 550. TCRdb reprocessed the public reads (quality trimming at Q25 with fastp, clone calling with MiXCR) and kept in-frame beta chains. CDR3 protein sequences are deduplicated, and each keeps its most common genes and DNA. The sample table records about 960,000 distinct CDR3 sequences; around 17% of these occur just once. The ten biggest clones cover roughly 6.4% of the sample. In this sample, this clonotype turned up many times. Its antigen is not yet known. No much larger clonotype is one base removed from it; base qualities were not supplied. CDR1 and CDR2 were assigned from the germline V gene as SGHRS and YFSETQ. Taken from cysteine to phenylalanine, the CDR3 has 14 residues. Only the CDR3 region is kept as DNA, spanning 42 bases read in frame from base 1. V trim: 3 bases; J trim: 3 bases; unmatched bases: 0.

The sequenced sample was blood, either unsorted or a sorted T cell fraction (not recorded which). The sequence joins TRBV5-1 to TRBJ2-2; TRBD1 lines up with 9 middle nucleotides. The sequence was obtained from a human donor who was either an allogeneic HSCT recipient or a stem cell or donor lymphocyte infusion donor (not recorded which). It is not recorded whose cells these are; they may come from a transplant donor. The CDR3 region has the sequence CASSWTGDTGELFF. The DNA is as follows: TGCGCCAGCAGCTGGACAGGGGACACCGGGGAGCTGTTTTTT.